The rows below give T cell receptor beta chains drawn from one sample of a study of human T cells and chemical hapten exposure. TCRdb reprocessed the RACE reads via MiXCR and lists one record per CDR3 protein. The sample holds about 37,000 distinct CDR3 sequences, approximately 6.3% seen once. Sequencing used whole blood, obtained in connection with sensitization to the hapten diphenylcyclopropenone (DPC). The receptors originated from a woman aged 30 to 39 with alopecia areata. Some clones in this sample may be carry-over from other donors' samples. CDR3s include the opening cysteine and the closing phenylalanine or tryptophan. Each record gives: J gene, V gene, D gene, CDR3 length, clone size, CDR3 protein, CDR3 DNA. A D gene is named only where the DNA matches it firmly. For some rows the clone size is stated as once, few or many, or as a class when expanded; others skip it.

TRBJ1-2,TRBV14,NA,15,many,CASSQVPWGEDGYTF,TGTGCCAGCAGCCAAGTCCCGTGGGGTGAGGATGGCTACACCTTC
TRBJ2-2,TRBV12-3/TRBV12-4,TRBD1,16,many,CASSPWTGMNTGELFF,TGTGCCAGCAGTCCTTGGACAGGGATGAACACCGGGGAGCTGTTTTTT
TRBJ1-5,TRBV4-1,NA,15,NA,CASSKDTNSNQPQHF,TGCGCCAGCAGCAAGGACACCAATAGCAATCAGCCCCAGCATTTT
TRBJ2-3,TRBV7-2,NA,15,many,CASSLVSEYTDTQYF,TGTGCCAGCAGCTTAGTTTCCGAATACACAGATACGCAGTATTTT
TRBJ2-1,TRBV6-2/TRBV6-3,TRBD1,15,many,CASSKRTGSLNEQFF,TGTGCCAGCAGTAAAAGGACAGGAAGTTTGAATGAGCAGTTCTTC
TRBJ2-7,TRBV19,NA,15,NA,CASRRSWTESYEQYF,TGTGCCAGTAGGAGGTCGTGGACGGAGTCCTACGAGCAGTACTTC
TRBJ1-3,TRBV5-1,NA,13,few,CASSLGGRDTIYF,TGCGCCAGCAGCTTGGGCGGGCGAGACACCATATATTTT
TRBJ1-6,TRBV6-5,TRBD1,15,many,CASRQDRADNSPLHF,TGTGCCAGCAGACAGGACAGGGCGGATAATTCACCCCTCCACTTT
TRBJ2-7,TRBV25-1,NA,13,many,CASRQAPWDEQYF,TGTGCCAGCAGACAAGCCCCCTGGGACGAGCAGTACTTC
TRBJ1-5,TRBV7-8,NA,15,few,CASSSLDRENQPQHF,TGTGCCAGCAGCTCATTAGACAGAGAAAATCAGCCCCAGCATTTT
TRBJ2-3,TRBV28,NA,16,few,CASSLLGGSSTDTQYF,TGTGCCAGCAGTTTACTCGGGGGCTCTAGCACAGATACGCAGTATTTT
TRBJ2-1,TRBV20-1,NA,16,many,CSARDGLEGGSNEQFF,TGCAGTGCTAGAGATGGCCTGGAGGGGGGTAGTAATGAGCAGTTCTTC
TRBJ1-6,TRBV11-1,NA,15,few,CASSLGVSGSSPLHF,TGTGCCAGCAGCTTAGGCGTGTCGGGGTCTTCACCCCTCCACTTT
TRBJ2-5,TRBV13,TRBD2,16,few,CASSLEGLAGEETQYF,TGTGCCAGCAGCTTAGAGGGCCTAGCGGGGGAAGAGACCCAGTACTTC
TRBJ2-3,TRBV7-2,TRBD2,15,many,CASSRQTGGIDTQYF,TGTGCCAGCAGCCGACAGACGGGGGGTATAGATACGCAGTATTTT
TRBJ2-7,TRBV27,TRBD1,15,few,CASSGTGGRSYEQYF,TGTGCCAGCAGTGGGACAGGGGGCCGGTCCTACGAGCAGTACTTC
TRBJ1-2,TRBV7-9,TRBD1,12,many,CASSRQGYGYTF,TGTGCCAGCAGCAGACAGGGTTATGGCTACACCTTC
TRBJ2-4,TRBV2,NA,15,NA,CASSEVRIAKNIQYF,TGTGCCAGCAGTGAGGTCAGGATAGCCAAAAACATTCAGTACTTC
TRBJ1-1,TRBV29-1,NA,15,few,CSADIRGEAGTEAFF,TGCAGCGCCGACATCAGGGGTGAGGCGGGCACTGAAGCTTTCTTT
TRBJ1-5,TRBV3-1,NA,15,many,CASSQVLGDNQPQHF,TGTGCCAGCAGCCAAGTCCTAGGGGACAATCAGCCCCAGCATTTT
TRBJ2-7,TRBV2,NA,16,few,CASSERVRVALYEQYF,TGTGCCAGCAGTGAAAGGGTCCGGGTTGCCCTCTACGAGCAGTACTTC
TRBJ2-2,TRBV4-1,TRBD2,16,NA,CASSRERGAGTGELFF,TGCGCCAGCAGCCGGGAGCGGGGGGCGGGGACCGGGGAGCTGTTTTTT
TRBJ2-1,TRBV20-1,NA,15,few,CSAREGASKVHEQFF,TGCAGTGCTAGAGAGGGAGCGTCCAAGGTCCATGAGCAGTTCTTC